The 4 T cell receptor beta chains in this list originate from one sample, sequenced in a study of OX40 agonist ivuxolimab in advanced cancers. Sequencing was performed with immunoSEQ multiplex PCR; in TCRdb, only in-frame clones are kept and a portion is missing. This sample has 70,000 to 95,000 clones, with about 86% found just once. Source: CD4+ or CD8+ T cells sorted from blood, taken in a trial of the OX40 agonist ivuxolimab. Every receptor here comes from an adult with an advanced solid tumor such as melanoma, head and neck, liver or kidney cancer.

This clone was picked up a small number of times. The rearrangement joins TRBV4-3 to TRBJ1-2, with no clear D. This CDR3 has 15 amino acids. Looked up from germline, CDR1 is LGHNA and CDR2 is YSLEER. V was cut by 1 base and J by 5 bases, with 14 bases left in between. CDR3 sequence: CASSQATDSRYGYTF. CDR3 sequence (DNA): TGCGCCAGCAGCCAAGCCACAGACTCCCGGTATGGCTACACCTTC.

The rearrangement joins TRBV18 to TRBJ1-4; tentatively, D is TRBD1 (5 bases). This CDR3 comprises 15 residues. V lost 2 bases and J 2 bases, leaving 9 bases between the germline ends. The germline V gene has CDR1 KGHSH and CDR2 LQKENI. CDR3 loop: CASSPGRATNEKLFF. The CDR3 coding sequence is TGTGCCAGCTCACCAGGCAGGGCCACTAATGAAAAACTGTTTTTT.

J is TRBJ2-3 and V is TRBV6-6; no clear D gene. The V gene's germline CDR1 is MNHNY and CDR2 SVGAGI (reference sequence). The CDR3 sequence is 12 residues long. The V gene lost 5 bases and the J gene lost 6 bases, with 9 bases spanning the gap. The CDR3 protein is CASSPSEDTQYF. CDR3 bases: TGTGCCAGCAGTCCCTCAGAGGATACGCAGTATTTT.

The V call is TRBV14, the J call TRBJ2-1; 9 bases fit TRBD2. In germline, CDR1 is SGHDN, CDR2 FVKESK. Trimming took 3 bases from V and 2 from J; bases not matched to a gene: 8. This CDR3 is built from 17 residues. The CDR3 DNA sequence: TGTGCCAGCAGCCAGAATACCGGGACTAGCCCCTACAATGAGCAGTTCTTC. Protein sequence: CASSQNTGTSPYNEQFF.